This T cell receptor beta chain was captured in a study of OX40 agonist ivuxolimab in advanced cancers. This table comes from immunoSEQ multiplex PCR, and its TCRdb copy is limited to in-frame clones, with some not included. The sample carries around 73,000 clones, 80% to 90% recorded once. V was clipped by 2 bases and J by 0 bases, with 4 bases between them. The germline gives CDR1 SQVTM, CDR2 ANQGSEA. This CDR3 is 13 amino acids long. The starting material was CD4+ or CD8+ T cells sorted from blood, obtained in a trial of the OX40 agonist ivuxolimab. The rearrangement joins TRBV29-1 to TRBJ2-2; D gene uncertain. This clonotype originated in an adult with an advanced solid tumor such as melanoma, head and neck, liver or kidney cancer. The chain's CDR3 is CSVEKPNTGELFF. The CDR3 nucleotides are TGCAGCGTTGAAAAGCCGAACACCGGGGAGCTGTTTTTT.